These T cell receptor beta chains were read from a single sample in a study of T cell changes during pregnancy in multiple sclerosis. Assay: immunoSEQ multiplex PCR; the TCRdb copy retains only in-frame clones and omits some. The table has about 57,000 clones, around 93% seen once; the top ten hold about 3.7%. Sample: peripheral blood, taken after pregnancy. These receptors were obtained from a female donor in good health, enrolled as a control in a pregnancy study. Both conserved end residues are part of each CDR3. D genes are given only for firm matches. Part of the rows lack a size; the others show once, few, many or a class for expanded clones.

-	TRBV28	17	TRBJ2-5	TRBD2	CAGSLSRLSGGGETQYF	TGTGCCGGCAGTTTATCCCGACTTAGCGGGGGTGGGGAGACCCAGTACTTC
-	TRBV7-2	16	TRBJ1-2	TRBD1	CASSLGGGQGNYGYTF	TGTGCCAGCAGCTTAGGGGGGGGACAGGGGAACTATGGCTACACCTTC
-	TRBV19	16	TRBJ1-3	-	CASVDQGSSSGNTIYF	TGTGCCAGCGTGGATCAGGGTTCAAGCTCTGGAAACACCATATATTTT
-	TRBV19	11	TRBJ1-2	-	CASGALGGYTF	TGTGCCAGTGGGGCACTTGGAGGCTACACCTTC
-	TRBV4-2	14	TRBJ1-5	-	CASSQDRGDPPQHF	TGTGCCAGCAGCCAAGACAGGGGCGATCCGCCCCAGCATTTT
-	TRBV28	14	TRBJ1-2	-	CATCGTGSNYGYTF	TGTGCCACCTGCGGGACGGGGTCTAACTATGGCTACACCTTC
once	TRBV4-1	15	TRBJ2-5	TRBD2	CASSLSGLGGETQYF	TGCGCCAGCAGCCTATCGGGACTAGGGGGGGAGACCCAGTACTTC
-	TRBV30	14	TRBJ2-3	TRBD2	CARGGAGGTDTQYF	TGTGCCCGTGGAGGGGCGGGGGGCACAGATACGCAGTATTTT
-	TRBV4-1	18	TRBJ2-7	-	CASSQEGPGRGGSYEQYF	TGCGCCAGCAGCCAAGAGGGGCCGGGGAGGGGGGGGTCCTACGAGCAGTACTTC
-	TRBV28	15	TRBJ1-1	TRBD1	CASSPLGQGNTEAFF	TGTGCCAGCAGTCCCCTCGGACAGGGCAACACTGAAGCTTTCTTT
-	TRBV29-1	14	TRBJ2-5	TRBD1	CSVPIIGTGETQYF	TGCAGCGTCCCCATTATAGGGACAGGAGAGACCCAGTACTTC
once	TRBV7-2	14	TRBJ1-5	-	CASSLGEVLQPQHF	TGTGCCAGCAGCTTAGGGGAGGTCCTACAGCCCCAGCATTTT
few	TRBV28	15	TRBJ2-7	TRBD1	CASSEPGQGGYEQYF	TGTGCCAGCAGCGAGCCGGGACAGGGAGGCTACGAGCAGTACTTC
-	TRBV18	18	TRBJ1-1	-	CASSPLSLGGLSNTEAFF	TGTGCCAGCTCACCACTGTCACTGGGAGGACTCTCGAACACTGAAGCTTTCTTT
once	TRBV27	14	TRBJ2-7	TRBD1	CASSAQGAHNEQYF	TGTGCCAGCAGTGCTCAGGGGGCGCATAACGAGCAGTACTTC
-	TRBV10-3	14	TRBJ2-5	-	CAISESSIQETQYF	TGTGCCATCAGTGAGTCTAGCATCCAAGAGACCCAGTACTTC
once	TRBV2	13	TRBJ2-1	-	CASSGGVYNEQFF	TGTGCCAGCAGTGGGGGGGTCTACAATGAGCAGTTCTTC
-	TRBV14	15	TRBJ2-7	TRBD2	CASSLGLAGVYEQYF	TGTGCCAGCAGCCTTGGACTAGCGGGAGTTTACGAGCAGTACTTC
few	TRBV4-3	15	TRBJ1-1	-	CASSQDSAPGLEAFF	TGCGCCAGCAGCCAAGATTCGGCCCCAGGACTGGAAGCTTTCTTT
-	TRBV6-5	15	TRBJ2-7	TRBD2	CASSYGSSGPNEQYF	TGTGCCAGCAGTTACGGAAGTAGCGGGCCCAACGAGCAGTACTTC
-	TRBV29-1	16	TRBJ2-7	TRBD1	CSVQGAGQGRSYEQYF	TGCAGCGTTCAAGGGGCTGGACAGGGAAGGTCCTACGAGCAGTACTTC
-	TRBV25-1	17	TRBJ2-1	TRBD2	CASSGLAGAKGYNEQFF	TGTGCCAGCAGTGGACTAGCGGGGGCGAAGGGATACAATGAGCAGTTCTTC
-	TRBV27	19	TRBJ1-5	TRBD1	CASSLFRDRGEYSNQPQHF	TGTGCCAGCAGTTTGTTCAGGGACAGGGGAGAATATAGCAATCAGCCCCAGCATTTT
-	TRBV5-1	13	TRBJ2-7	-	CASSLVADYEQYF	TGCGCCAGCAGCTTGGTAGCCGACTACGAGCAGTACTTC
-	TRBV6-1	15	TRBJ2-7	TRBD1	CASSGRTGIAYEQYF	TGTGCCAGCAGTGGTCGGACAGGCATCGCCTACGAGCAGTACTTC